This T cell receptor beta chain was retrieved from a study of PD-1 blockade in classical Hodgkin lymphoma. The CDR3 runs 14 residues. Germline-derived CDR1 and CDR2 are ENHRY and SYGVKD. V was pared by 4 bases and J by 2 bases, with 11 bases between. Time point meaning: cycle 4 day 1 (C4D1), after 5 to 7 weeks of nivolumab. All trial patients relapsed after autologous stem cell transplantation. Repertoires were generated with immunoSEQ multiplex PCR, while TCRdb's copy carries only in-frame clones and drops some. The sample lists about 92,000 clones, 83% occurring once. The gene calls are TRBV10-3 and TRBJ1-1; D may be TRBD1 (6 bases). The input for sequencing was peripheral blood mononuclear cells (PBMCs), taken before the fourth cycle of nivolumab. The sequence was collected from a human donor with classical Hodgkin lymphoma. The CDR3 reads CAISGLGANTEAFF. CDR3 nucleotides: TGTGCCATCAGTGGTTTGGGGGCCAACACTGAAGCTTTCTTT.